The next 7 T cell receptor beta chains were all read from a single sample in a study of T cells expressing NK-cell markers. TCRdb re-called the 5' RACE reads and catalogs CDR3 proteins one per entry, DNA excluded. The ten most abundant clones cover around 10% of a sample with 400,000 or so distinct CDR3 sequences. Material for sequencing was blood T cells: a sorted CD56 or NKG2C T cell subset, CD4+ or CD8+ T cells, or bulk PBMC T cells (not recorded which). The receptors shown here come from a woman aged 45 to 65 in good health.

V is TRBV11-3 and J is TRBJ2-3; TCRdb reports TRBD2, a call that lacks DNA to check it against. The CDR3 totals 15 residues. Looked up from germline, CDR1 is SGHNT and CDR2 is YENEEA. The CDR3 region is CASSLVAGAVDTQYF.

The rearrangement uses TRBV11-2 and TRBJ1-6; the TRBD1 assignment by TCRdb is unverifiable without DNA. The CDR3 has 13 amino acids. Germline V gene sequence: CDR1 SGHAT, CDR2 FQNNGV. The CDR3 reads CASSPLRSSNIHF.

The chain combines TRBV7-7 with TRBJ2-2; TCRdb's D call, TRBD1, is unchecked because there is no DNA. CDR1 SSHAT and CDR2 FNYEAQ come from the germline V gene (reference sequence). The CDR3 totals 14 residues. The CDR3 loop reads CASSTDRGLRELFF. Drawing the rest from reference TRBV7-7 and TRBJ2-2, the complete variable domain is GAGVSQSPRYKVTKRGQDVTLRCDPISSHATLYWYQQALGQGPEFLTYFNYEAQPDKSGLPSDRFSAERPEGSISTLTIQRTEQRDSAMYRCASSTDRGLRELFFGEGSRLTVL.

The chain recombines TRBV7-2 with TRBJ2-2; the D gene TCRdb calls, TRBD1, cannot be checked with no DNA. The CDR3 contains 17 residues. Germline assignment: CDR1 SGHTA and CDR2 FQGNSA. The CDR3 loop reads CASSLVARGSGTGELFF.

The chain employs TRBV12-3 or TRBV12-4 and TRBJ2-5; TCRdb returns TRBD1, unconfirmable since there is no DNA. CDR3 length: 13 amino acids. CDR3 region: CASSGTGGETQYF.

The J gene is TRBJ2-3, the V gene TRBV12-3 or TRBV12-4; the D call of TRBD2 rests on TCRdb alone, since no DNA is present to check it. The CDR3 has 19 amino acids. CDR3 amino acids: CASSSIRGTSGRITDTQYF.

The rearrangement links TRBV6-1 to TRBJ1-5; as DNA is missing, the TRBD1 call by TCRdb cannot be tested. Germline loops: CDR1 MNHNS, CDR2 SASEGT. The CDR3 has 16 amino acids. CDR3: CASSESRQGAGQPQHF.